Reported below is one TCR beta chain. The target of this receptor is not known. A much larger clone differs from this one at a single base, so this may be a read error. V and J are truncated by 6 bases and 0 bases respectively, leaving an intervening sequence of 17 bases. The CDR3 sequence holds 16 residues, the cysteine and phenylalanine included. This entry keeps only the CDR3 DNA: 48 bases, framed from base 1. Via the germline V gene (reference sequence), CDR1 is MNHNY and CDR2 SVGAGI. These data are taken from a study of shared clonotypes between healthy human individuals (dated by TCRdb to the early 2020s). Regarding the research as a whole: The cohort included a few men and a couple of women between 18 and 49 years of age. Blood TCR repertoires of a handful of healthy adults were deeply sequenced to estimate repertoire size and the extent of clonotype sharing between individuals. To increase sequencing depth and limit assay-specific biases, different laboratories used diverse techniques to prepare libraries and sequence TCR repertoires. Between about 0.8 and 9 billion PBMCs per donor were obtained by leukapheresis.

The donors were healthy, HIV-negative adults who had no recently reported acute infections or vaccinations. Every donor was a Caucasian adult living in Nashville, Tennessee, USA. For unsorted samples, some 87 million PBMCs were counted, and genomic DNA was extracted using the QIAamp DNA Blood Mini kit. Blood was obtained by leukapheresis, after which PBMCs were separated by Ficoll-Histopaque density gradient centrifugation and cryopreserved in liquid nitrogen vapor phase. Using the deep immunoSEQ assay, TCR CDR3 regions were amplified from genomic DNA by multiplex PCR. Genomic DNA extracted from each cell subset was distributed evenly over all wells of several immunoSEQ 96-well plates, and each plate served as one replicate. For unsorted PBMC, approximately 300 ng of genomic DNA, equivalent to approximately 30,000 T cell genomes, went into each replicate PCR. Unsorted PBMC genomic DNA was sequenced across ten immunoSEQ deep assay plates. Purified libraries were quantified with a Qubit 3.0 fluorometer, sized on a Bioanalyzer 2100, and re-quantified with the KAPA Library Quantification kit. Every immunoSEQ 96-well plate was sequenced on a dedicated single-read 150-cycle Illumina NextSeq 550 flow cell. Regarding the original processing steps: Because the immunoSEQ output included only junctional sequences and no quality scores, the filtering could not be the same as the filtering used for full-length reads. To assign V/J genes and CDR3, sequences were annotated against IMGT germline references using PyIR, a Python wrapper for IgBLAST v1.9. Reads were removed for weak V/J assignments (E-value above 1e-6), missing CDR3, stop codons, out-of-frame junctions, or ambiguous translated residues. V3J clonotypes were defined as sequences sharing the same inferred V gene, J gene, and CDR3 amino acid sequence. The percentage overlap between two repertoires was calculated by dividing the number of shared unique clonotypes by the size of the smaller repertoire. Three approaches were used to assess repertoire richness: RTK rarefaction, the Chao1 estimator, and Recon v2.1 estimates of unobserved clonotypes. TCRdb provides this immuneACCESS table in a form limited to in-frame rearrangements. Some clones are lacking; in checked studies, under half of them reflect an unresolved V gene, and why the rest are absent is not known. That table gives V, J and clone size, and the DNA gave D and trimming. The sample has some 490,000 clones on record, approximately 78% of them singletons. The ten largest clones add up to around 13% of the sample.

Broader findings and caveats from the paper: The genetic and exposure-history diversity represented was limited by the small number of donors. Sampling was restricted to blood, and TCR repertoires in tissue are likely to differ from TCR repertoires in blood. Based on pairwise subsampling, the degree of clonotype sharing among donors was expected to be affected by sequencing depth.

Sequencing was performed on PBMCs. The clonotype was recovered from a woman aged 40 to 49 in good health. Some clones in this sample may be carry-over from other donors' samples. The sequence joins TRBV6-6 to TRBJ1-1; the best D guess is TRBD1, with 5 bases matching. The nucleotide sequence is given as TGTGCCAGCAGGCTCACATCCCAGGGTATGAACACTGAAGCTTTCTTT. Its protein product is CASRLTSQGMNTEAFF.